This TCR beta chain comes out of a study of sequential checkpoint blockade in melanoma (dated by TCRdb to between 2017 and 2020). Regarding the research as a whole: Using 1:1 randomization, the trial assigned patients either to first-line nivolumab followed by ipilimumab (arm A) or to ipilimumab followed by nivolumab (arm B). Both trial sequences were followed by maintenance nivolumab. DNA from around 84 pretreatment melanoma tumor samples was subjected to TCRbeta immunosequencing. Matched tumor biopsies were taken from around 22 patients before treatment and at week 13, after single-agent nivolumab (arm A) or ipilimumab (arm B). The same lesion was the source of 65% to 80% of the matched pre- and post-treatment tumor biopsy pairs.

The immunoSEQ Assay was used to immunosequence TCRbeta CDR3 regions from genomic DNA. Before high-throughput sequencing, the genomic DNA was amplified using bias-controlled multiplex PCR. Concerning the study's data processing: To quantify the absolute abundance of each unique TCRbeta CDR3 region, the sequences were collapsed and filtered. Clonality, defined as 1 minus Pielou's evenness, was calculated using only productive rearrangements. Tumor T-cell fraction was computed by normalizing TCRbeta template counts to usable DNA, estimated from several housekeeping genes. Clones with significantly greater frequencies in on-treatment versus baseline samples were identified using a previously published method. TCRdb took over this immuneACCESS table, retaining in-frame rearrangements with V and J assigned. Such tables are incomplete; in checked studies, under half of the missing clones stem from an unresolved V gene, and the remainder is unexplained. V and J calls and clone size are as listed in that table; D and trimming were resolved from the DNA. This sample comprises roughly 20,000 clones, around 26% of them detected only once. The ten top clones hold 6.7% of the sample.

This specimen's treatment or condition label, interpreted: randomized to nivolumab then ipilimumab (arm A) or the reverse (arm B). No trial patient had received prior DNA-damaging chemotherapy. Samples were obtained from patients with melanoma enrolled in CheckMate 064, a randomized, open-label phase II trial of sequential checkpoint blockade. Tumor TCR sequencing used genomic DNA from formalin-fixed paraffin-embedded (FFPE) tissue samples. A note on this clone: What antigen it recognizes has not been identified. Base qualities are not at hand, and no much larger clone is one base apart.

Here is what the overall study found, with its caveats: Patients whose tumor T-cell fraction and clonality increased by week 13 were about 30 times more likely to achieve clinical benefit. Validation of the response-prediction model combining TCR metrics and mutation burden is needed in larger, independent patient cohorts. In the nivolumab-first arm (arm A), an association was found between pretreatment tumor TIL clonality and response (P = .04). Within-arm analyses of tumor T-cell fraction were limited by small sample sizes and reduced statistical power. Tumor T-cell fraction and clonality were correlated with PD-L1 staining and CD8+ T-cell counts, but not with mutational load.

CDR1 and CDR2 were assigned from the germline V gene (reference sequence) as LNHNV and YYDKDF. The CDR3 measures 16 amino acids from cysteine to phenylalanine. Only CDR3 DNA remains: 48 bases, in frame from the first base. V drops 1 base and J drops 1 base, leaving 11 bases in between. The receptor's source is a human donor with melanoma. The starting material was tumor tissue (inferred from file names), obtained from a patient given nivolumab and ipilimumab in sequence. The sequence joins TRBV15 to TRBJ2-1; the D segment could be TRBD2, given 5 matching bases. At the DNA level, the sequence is TGTGCCACCAGCAGAGGGCTAGCAGATTCCTACAATGAGCAGTTCTTC. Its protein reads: CATSRGLADSYNEQFF.